These 25 T cell receptor beta chains were sequenced from one sample in a study of blood T cell repertoires in COVID-19. TCRdb keeps only in-frame clones here, not all; method: immunoSEQ multiplex PCR. Here the sample spans hundreds of thousands of clones, approximately 90% being singletons. Sequenced material: peripheral blood. The receptors come from a woman aged 18-29 years with acute or convalescent COVID-19.

As to this clone: The same CDR3 also results from other DNA sequences found in this sample. The chain combines TRBV2 with TRBJ1-4, with 9 bases that match TRBD1. The germline gives CDR1 SNHLY, CDR2 FYNNEI. The V gene end was trimmed by 8 bases and the J gene end by 5 bases; junction bases not matched to a gene: 3. The CDR3 is 13 residues long. CDR3 region: CASSGTGNEKLFF. The CDR3 nucleotides are TGTGCCAGCTCCGGGACAGGGAATGAAAAACTGTTTTTT. The full variable domain, its missing parts supplied by reference TRBV2 and TRBJ1-4, is EPEVTQTPSHQVTQMGQEVILRCVPISNHLYFYWYRQILGQKVEFLVSFYNNEISEKSEIFDDQFSVERPDGSNFTLKIRSTKLEDSAMYFCASSGTGNEKLFFGSGTQLSVL.

The V gene is TRBV3-1 (or the pseudogene TRBV3-2), the J gene TRBJ1-4; 9 bases are a match to TRBD1. CDR1 and CDR2 from the germline V gene are LGHDT and YNNKEL (reference sequence). The CDR3 has 15 residues. J lost 5 bases, V lost 7 bases, and 8 bases had no gene match. The CDR3 is CASKPGGTGNEKLFF. DNA for the CDR3: TGTGCCAGCAAGCCGGGCGGGACAGGGAATGAAAAACTGTTTTTT.

CDR3 region: CASSQDHSGSGNTIYF. In DNA form, the CDR3 reads TGCGCCAGCAGCCAAGATCATAGCGGGTCTGGAAACACCATATATTTT. V usage is TRBV4-1 and J usage is TRBJ1-3, with D hard to call. The V gene's germline CDR1 is MGHRA and CDR2 YSYEKL. The CDR3 totals 16 residues. V was shortened by 0 bases and J by 1 base, with 10 bases between the two germline ends.

The rearrangement uses TRBV6-2 or TRBV6-3 and TRBJ2-7; D may be TRBD1 (5 bases). V dropped 2 bases and J dropped 6 bases, with 11 bases sitting between them. Germline V gene sequence: CDR1 MNHEY, CDR2 SVGEGT. The CDR3 is 13 residues long. The CDR3 is CASSYRGQGEQYF. Here the CDR3 DNA reads TGTGCCAGCAGTTACAGGGGTCAAGGCGAGCAGTACTTC.

The chain recombines TRBV18 with TRBJ1-1; the match to TRBD1 covers 9 bases. Germline V gene sequence: CDR1 KGHSH, CDR2 LQKENI. The CDR3 has 16 amino acids. The junction had 10 bases not matched to a gene; V was cut back by 1 base and J by 7 bases. CDR3 bases: TGTGCCAGCTCACCACTCGGGACAGGGACAAGGATTGAAGCTTTCTTT. Encoded protein: CASSPLGTGTRIEAFF.

Of note for this clone: This same CDR3 is encoded by further DNA sequences in the sample. The chain carries TRBV9 and TRBJ2-1, with a weak D call TRBD1 (5 bases). The CDR3 is 15 residues long. Germline V lookup: CDR1 SGDLS, CDR2 YYNGEE. V was trimmed by 0 bases and J by 1 base, leaving 8 bases between them. In DNA, the CDR3 is TGTGCCAGCAGCGTAGAGGGGTTATCCTACAATGAGCAGTTCTTC. Translation: CASSVEGLSYNEQFF.

The V gene is TRBV7-2, the J gene TRBJ1-6, with TRBD1 matching over 7 bases. The length of the CDR3 is 16 residues. Germline-derived CDR1 and CDR2 are SGHTA and FQGNSA. V gave up 5 bases and J gave up 7 bases; unmatched junction bases: 11. CDR3 nucleotide sequence: TGTGCCAGCAGCCCCCCACCGGGACAGCTGAATTCACCCCTCCACTTT. Protein product: CASSPPPGQLNSPLHF.

The sample holds a few counts of this clone. The V gene is TRBV7-9, the J gene TRBJ1-2; D perhaps matches TRBD1 (5 bases). Germline loops: CDR1 SEHNR, CDR2 FQNEAQ (reference sequence). The V and J ends lost 0 bases and 4 bases respectively, with 12 bases between them. The CDR3 covers 15 residues. The CDR3 sequence: CASSLADPRVYGYTF. The CDR3 region has the DNA TGTGCCAGCAGCTTAGCGGACCCCAGGGTCTATGGCTACACCTTC. Full variable domain (outside the CDR3, taken from reference TRBV7-9 and TRBJ1-2): DTGVSQNPRHKITKRGQNVTFRCDPISEHNRLYWYRQTLGQGPEFLTYFQNEAQLEKSRLLSDRFSAERPKGSFSTLEIQRTEQGDSAMYLCASSLADPRVYGYTFGSGTRLTVV.

The count of this clone is one. The chain combines TRBV24-1 with TRBJ1-5, with D possibly being TRBD1 (6 bases). The germline V gene has CDR1 KGHDR and CDR2 SFDVKD. The CDR3 consists of 14 residues. Trimming stripped 7 bases from V and 4 bases from J, with 13 bases between. The CDR3 reads CATRGQGFNQPQHF. CDR3 DNA: TGTGCCACCAGGGGGCAGGGGTTTAATCAGCCCCAGCATTTT.

This sequence joins TRBV9 and TRBJ2-1, with D possibly matching TRBD1 (6 bases). Germline assignment: CDR1 SGDLS and CDR2 YYNGEE. CDR3 length equals 12 residues. V dropped 6 bases and J dropped 10 bases, with 14 bases sitting between them. CDR3 sequence (DNA): TGTGCCAGCAACCAGGGGAAGGGAGAGCAGTTCTTC. Translation gives CASNQGKGEQFF.

This rearrangement joins TRBV7-9 to TRBJ2-3; 8 nucleotides line up with TRBD2. V dropped 5 bases and J dropped 3; count of bases not matched to a gene: 13. There are 17 residues in the CDR3. Looked up from germline, CDR1 is SEHNR and CDR2 is FQNEAQ (reference sequence). For the CDR3, the DNA is TGTGCCAGCAGCCCCTCCCGGGGGGGTATATGGACAGATACGCAGTATTTT. This codes for CASSPSRGGIWTDTQYF. The entire variable domain, with the rest obtained from reference TRBV7-9 and TRBJ2-3, is as follows: DTGVSQNPRHKITKRGQNVTFRCDPISEHNRLYWYRQTLGQGPEFLTYFQNEAQLEKSRLLSDRFSAERPKGSFSTLEIQRTEQGDSAMYLCASSPSRGGIWTDTQYFGPGTRLTVL.

The chain links TRBV6-5 to TRBJ2-7, with 10 bases fitting TRBD1. CDR1 MNHEY and CDR2 SVGAGI come from the germline V gene. The V and J ends lost 8 bases and 4 bases, in that order; junction bases with no gene match: 5. The CDR3 is made up of 13 amino acids. The CDR3 loop reads CASGRDRGYEQYF. CDR3 nucleotide sequence: TGTGCCAGCGGCCGGGACAGGGGTTACGAGCAGTACTTC.

The gene calls are TRBV6-6 and TRBJ1-1; TRBD1 aligns across 7 bases. V gave up 8 bases and J gave up 5 bases; unmatched junction bases: 11. Germline lookup yields CDR1 MNHNY and CDR2 SVGAGI (reference sequence). CDR3 size: 14 residues. In DNA, the CDR3 is TGTGCCAGCTCCGCAGGGGGAGGAGGAACTGAAGCTTTCTTT. Protein sequence: CASSAGGGGTEAFF.

The sample holds one count of this clone. The V gene is TRBV10-2, the J gene TRBJ2-5, with D perhaps matching TRBD2 (5 bases). V was cut by 3 bases and J by 4 bases, with 9 bases left in between. The germline V gene encodes CDR1 WSHSY and CDR2 SAAADI. The CDR3 loop spans 13 amino acids. The chain's CDR3 is CASSELEVETQYF. CDR3 nucleotides: TGCGCCAGCAGTGAATTGGAGGTAGAGACCCAGTACTTC.

This sequence joins TRBV3-1 (or the pseudogene TRBV3-2) and TRBJ2-2; TRBD2 matches 11 bases. Germline assignment: CDR1 LGHDT and CDR2 YNNKEL (reference sequence). CDR3 length: 17 amino acids. J lost 1 base, V lost 4 bases, and 5 bases had no gene match. Written as DNA, the CDR3 is TGTGCCAGCAGCCCCCCCCTAGCGGGGGGGAACACCGGGGAGCTGTTTTTT. It translates to CASSPPLAGGNTGELFF.

This clone appeared once. This chain links TRBV4-2 with TRBJ1-4, with 8 bases lining up with TRBD1. The germline gives CDR1 LGHNA, CDR2 YNFKEQ. The CDR3 is 16 amino acids. With V trimmed by 1 base and J by 13 bases, 14 bases remained unmatched. The CDR3 nucleotides are TGTGCCAGCAGCCAAGGAGCGGACAGGGTATCTGGGGGACTGTTTTTT. Protein: CASSQGADRVSGGLFF.

The J gene is TRBJ2-7, the V gene TRBV20-1, with TRBD1 as a possible D gene (6 bases). The CDR3 sequence is 10 residues long. Germline loops: CDR1 DFQATT, CDR2 SNEGSKA (reference sequence). Trimming cost V 6 bases and J 6 bases, with 9 bases left between them. The CDR3 region is CSARQVEQYF. The CDR3 DNA follows: TGCAGTGCACGACAGGTCGAGCAGTACTTC.

V is TRBV29-1 and J is TRBJ1-1, with TRBD1 matching over 9 bases. Trimming at V came to 6 bases and at J to 7 bases, leaving 6 bases not matched to a gene. The germline CDR1 and CDR2 sequences are SQVTM and ANQGSEA. The CDR3 extends over 12 amino acids. The CDR3 DNA reads TGCAGCGTGGTCGACAGGGGGAATGAAGCTTTCTTT. Its translation is CSVVDRGNEAFF.

Concerning this clone itself: Additional DNA sequences in this sample encode the identical CDR3. The chain couples TRBV9 to TRBJ1-5; TRBD1 matches at 7 bases. The V gene's germline CDR1 is SGDLS and CDR2 YYNGEE. The CDR3 sequence is 14 residues long. Trimming cost V 0 bases and J 7 bases; bases outside gene matches: 4. The DNA of the CDR3 is TGTGCCAGCAGCGTAGGCCAGGGGGAACAGCCCCAGCATTTT. Amino acid sequence: CASSVGQGEQPQHF.

This clone was found once. The rearrangement joins TRBV5-1 to TRBJ2-2; the match to TRBD1 covers 8 bases. Germline CDR1 is SGHRS and CDR2 is YFSETQ. This CDR3 has 15 residues. V lost 3 bases, J lost 4 bases, and 5 bases stayed unmatched. The CDR3 DNA is TGCGCCAGCAGCTGGGGGACAGGTTCCACCGGGGAGCTGTTTTTT. Its protein is CASSWGTGSTGELFF.

The chain links TRBV30 to TRBJ1-3; D remains ambiguous. Germline V gives CDR1 GTSNPN, CDR2 SVGIG (reference sequence). There are 15 residues in the CDR3. V lost 4 bases to trimming and J lost 0 bases, with 13 bases between them. The CDR3 is CAWNRGGASGNTIYF. CDR3 DNA: TGTGCCTGGAATCGTGGCGGAGCCTCTGGAAACACCATATATTTT.

The rearrangement uses TRBV11-2 and TRBJ2-1; the match to TRBD2 covers 12 bases. The V segment lost 3 bases and the J segment 7 bases; nucleotides outside the gene matches: 4. CDR3 length: 15 residues. Per the germline V gene, CDR1 is SGHAT and CDR2 is FQNNGV. The CDR3 loop is CASSFRLAGANEQFF. CDR3 DNA: TGTGCCAGCAGCTTCCGACTAGCGGGGGCGAATGAGCAGTTCTTC.

The rearrangement uses TRBV11-2 and TRBJ2-7, with D maybe TRBD2 (5 bases). Germline CDR1 reads SGHAT; CDR2 reads FQNNGV. CDR3 length: 12 residues. Trimming shortened V by 4 bases and J by 4 bases, and 8 bases separated the two germline ends. The CDR3 region is CASSSTGYEQYF. CDR3 sequence (DNA): TGTGCCAGCAGCTCAACGGGGTACGAGCAGTACTTC.

The chain uses TRBV5-1 and TRBJ2-5; 7 bases are shared with TRBD1. CDR3 length: 15 residues. Germline V gene data show CDR1 as SGHRS and CDR2 as YFSETQ. The trim removed 5 bases at V and 4 bases at J, leaving 11 bases unmatched. CDR3 residues: CASSNRDSGTETQYF. Written as DNA, the CDR3 is TGCGCCAGCAGTAACCGGGACAGTGGCACAGAGACCCAGTACTTC.

The rearrangement uses TRBV30 and TRBJ1-2; TRBD1 aligns across 7 bases. Germline CDR1 and CDR2: GTSNPN and SVGIG (reference sequence). The CDR3 runs 13 residues. V lost 7 bases to trimming and J lost 4 bases; unmatched junction nucleotides: 9. Here the CDR3 reads CASKGTVTYGYTF. CDR3 DNA sequence: TGTGCCTCAAAGGGGACAGTGACCTATGGCTACACCTTC.